One and the same sample provided the 23 T cell receptor beta chains below, sequenced in a study of post-analysis software for immune sequencing data. Broader study findings: In patients, about 5 TRBV segments were more frequent than in controls, with TRBV5-6, TRBV5-1 and TRBV20-1 among them.

Unique molecular identifiers tagged the TCR beta cDNA libraries. In TCRdb, the PCR reads were re-called with MiXCR into one record per CDR3 protein. The sample holds about 460,000 distinct CDR3 sequences, nearly 45% seen once. No antigen has been assigned to these receptors. Specimen: blood. The receptor set was obtained from a girl aged 10 to 17 with multiple sclerosis.

In nucleotides, the CDR3 is TGTGCCAGCAGGCTTACCACGGGAGAGGGCACAGATACGCAGTATTTT. This encodes CASRLTTGEGTDTQYF. This chain uses TRBV27 with TRBJ2-3, with D tentatively TRBD2 (6 bases). The germline V gene has CDR1 MNHEY and CDR2 SMNVEV (reference sequence). V was pared by 6 bases and J by 1 base, with 17 bases between. CDR3 size: 16 residues.

This clonotype was found a few times. A read error may account for a junction end that differs from germline. This sequence joins TRBV7-2 and TRBJ2-4, with 10 bases lining up with TRBD2. The germline V gene encodes CDR1 SGHTA and CDR2 FQGNSA. There are 15 residues in the CDR3. CDR3 in amino acids: CASSAAGGTSDEQYF. CDR3 coding DNA: TGTGCCAGCAGCGCTGCGGGGGGGACTAGCGACGAGCAGTACTTT. The variable domain in full, with the rest retrieved from reference TRBV7-2 and TRBJ2-4, is GAGVSQSPSNKVTEKGKDVELRCDPISGHTALYWYRQSLGQGLEFLIYFQGNSAPDKSGLPSDRFSAERTGGSVSTLTIQRTQQEDSAVYLCASSAAGGTSDEQYFGAGTRLSVL.

This clonotype has only a few counts. The chain is built from TRBV11-2 and TRBJ2-7; 7 bases match TRBD2. The CDR3 sequence is 13 residues long. In germline, CDR1 is SGHAT, CDR2 FQNNGV. Trimming took 6 bases from V and 5 from J; bases not matched to a gene: 7. As DNA, the CDR3 is TGTGCCAGCAGGGCCGGGACTATTAACGAGCAGTACTTC. Its translation: CASRAGTINEQYF.

The rearrangement uses TRBV4-1 and TRBJ2-1, with 7 bases lining up with TRBD2. V lost 1 base and J lost 7; bases outside the gene matches: 4. The CDR3 consists of 14 residues. CDR1 is MGHRA, CDR2 YSYEKL, per germline. The CDR3 region has the DNA TGCGCCAGCAGCCAAGCGACTAGCAGGAATGAGCAGTTCTTC. It encodes CASSQATSRNEQFF.

V and J are TRBV6-4 and TRBJ1-1; D gene ambiguous. Trimming took 2 bases from V and 6 from J, leaving 10 bases between them. Germline loops: CDR1 MRHNA, CDR2 SNTAGT. The CDR3 consists of 13 residues. The CDR3 loop is CASSDRPGSEAFF. The CDR3 bases are TGTGCCAGCAGTGACCGGCCGGGGTCTGAAGCTTTCTTT.

V and J are TRBV7-6 and TRBJ2-5; D might be TRBD1 (5 bases). The CDR3 length is 12 residues. Trimming removed 2 bases at V and 11 bases at J, with 12 bases between. Germline CDR1 SGHVS, CDR2 FNYEAQ. The CDR3 coding sequence is TGTGCCAGCAGCTTACAGGGAAAAGAGCAGTACTTC. It codes for CASSLQGKEQYF.

This sequence joins TRBV7-9 and TRBJ1-4, with 7 bases fitting TRBD1. The germline V gene has CDR1 SEHNR and CDR2 FQNEAQ (reference sequence). The CDR3 covers 17 residues. Unmatched junction bases numbered 8, after V lost 4 bases and J lost 0 bases. CDR3 nucleotide sequence: TGTGCCAGCAGCTATGAGGGACAGCTAACAACTAATGAAAAACTGTTTTTT. This gives the protein CASSYEGQLTTNEKLFF.

CDR3 coding DNA: TGCAGTGCTTTGGTGCAGGACGGAAACTACGAGCAGTACTTC. Encoded protein: CSALVQDGNYEQYF. The V gene is TRBV20-1, the J gene TRBJ2-7; no definite D call. The CDR3 runs 14 residues. Germline V gene data show CDR1 as DFQATT and CDR2 as SNEGSKA (reference sequence). V lost 5 bases, J lost 3 bases, and 17 bases lay in between.

The gene calls are TRBV7-2 and TRBJ2-3, with 14 positions matching TRBD2. The CDR3 has 18 amino acids. V shed 1 base, J shed 4 bases, and the junction held 7 bases outside the gene matches. Germline V gene sequence: CDR1 SGHTA, CDR2 FQGNSA. The CDR3 DNA sequence: TGTGCCAGCAGCTTAGGGACTAGCGGGAGGCCCCCCGCAGATACGCAGTATTTT. Its translation: CASSLGTSGRPPADTQYF.

The rearrangement joins TRBV9 to TRBJ2-5; D may be TRBD2 (6 bases). V was shortened by 3 bases and J by 5 bases, with 20 bases between the two germline ends. CDR3 size: 16 residues. CDR1 and CDR2 (germline): SGDLS, YYNGEE. This CDR3 is CASSAWGESTLETQYF. CDR3 DNA: TGTGCCAGCAGCGCCTGGGGGGAGAGTACGCTCGAGACCCAGTACTTC.

The chain has TRBV5-1 and TRBJ2-5, with a tentative D call TRBD1 (5 bases). Per the germline V gene, CDR1 is SGHRS and CDR2 is YFSETQ. This CDR3 has 15 residues. Trimming stripped 4 bases from V and 5 bases from J, with 18 bases between. DNA for the CDR3: TGCGCCAGCAGCCCTATCAGGGCCGACCCCGAGACCCAGTACTTC. Encoded protein: CASSPIRADPETQYF.

This clonotype was observed a handful of times. The J gene is TRBJ2-7, the V gene TRBV7-4; 10 bases are shared with TRBD2. Germline V lookup: CDR1 SGHVT, CDR2 SQSDAQ. The CDR3 is 14 residues long. Unmatched junction bases numbered 6, after V lost 5 bases and J lost 5 bases. CDR3 nucleotides: TGTGCCAGCAGCCCCTGGGGGACTAGCGACGAGCAGTACTTC. Translating gives CASSPWGTSDEQYF. Complete variable domain (other parts from reference TRBV7-4 and TRBJ2-7): GAGVSQSPRYKVAKRGRDVALRCDSISGHVTLYWYRQTLGQGSEVLTYSQSDAQRDKSGRPSGRFSAERPERSVSTLKIQRTEQGDSAVYLCASSPWGTSDEQYFGPGTRLTVT.

The chain links TRBV12-3 or TRBV12-4 to TRBJ1-1; D not certain. The CDR3 runs to 14 residues. Between the trimmed V and J ends, which lost 6 bases and 2 bases, there was a span of 13 bases. The CDR3 sequence: CASSTRTSNTEAFF. The CDR3 coding sequence is TGTGCCAGCAGCACCAGGACGTCAAACACTGAAGCTTTCTTT.

This chain uses TRBV28 with TRBJ2-7, with 7 bases fitting TRBD1. Germline V gene sequence: CDR1 MDHEN, CDR2 SYDVKM. The CDR3 length is 15 residues. V lost 6 bases, J lost 4 bases, and 12 bases stayed unmatched. The CDR3 loop reads CASRGPGQRPYEQYF. CDR3 in DNA: TGTGCCAGCAGGGGACCGGGACAGAGACCTTACGAGCAGTACTTC.

This clonotype was recorded only once. The chain uses TRBV7-2 and TRBJ2-7; TRBD1 matches at 7 bases. Per the germline V gene, CDR1 is SGHTA and CDR2 is FQGNSA. This CDR3 is built from 15 residues. V lost 6 bases, J lost 7 bases, and 15 bases stayed unmatched. CDR3 protein: CASRPKDRALGEQYF. CDR3 sequence (DNA): TGTGCCAGCAGGCCGAAAGACAGGGCGTTGGGGGAGCAGTACTTC.

The table lists this clonotype with a few counts. This chain uses TRBV12-3 or TRBV12-4 with TRBJ1-5; a possible D gene is TRBD1 (5 bases). This CDR3 spans 17 amino acids. V lost 5 bases and J lost 0, with 17 bases in between. This CDR3 is CASSRDFEGFSNQPQHF. Written as DNA, the CDR3 is TGTGCCAGCAGTAGGGACTTCGAGGGATTTAGCAATCAGCCCCAGCATTTT.

This clonotype was found once. CDR3 nucleotides: TGTGCCAGCAGTGATCCGGGACTAGGCTACTACGAGCAGTACTTC. It is translated as CASSDPGLGYYEQYF. The chain links TRBV25-1 to TRBJ2-7, with 8 positions matching TRBD2. The CDR3 has 15 amino acids. V dropped 3 bases and J dropped 3; count of bases not matched to a gene: 7. CDR1 is MGHDK, CDR2 SYGVNS, per germline.

The DNA of the CDR3 is TGCAGCGTTTTCCACGGGGCAGGGTGGTCGAACACTGAAGCTTTCTTT. The encoded protein is CSVFHGAGWSNTEAFF. V is TRBV29-1 and J is TRBJ1-1; tentative D call: TRBD1 (5 bases). Trimming took 5 bases from V and 1 from J, leaving 20 bases between them. Germline CDR1 and CDR2: SQVTM and ANQGSEA. CDR3 length: 16 amino acids.

The sample holds a few counts of this clonotype. As DNA, the CDR3 is TGTGCCAGCAAACGGGGACTAGCCGACACCGGGGAGCTGTTTTTT. As protein: CASKRGLADTGELFF. The chain is built from TRBV9 and TRBJ2-2; TRBD2 aligns across 9 bases. The CDR3 has 15 residues. V was clipped by 6 bases and J by 3 bases; unmatched bases: 6. Germline lookup yields CDR1 SGDLS and CDR2 YYNGEE.

The chain uses TRBV7-2 and TRBJ2-7; D uncertain. The CDR3 runs to 14 residues. Germline V CDR1 and CDR2: SGHTA, FQGNSA. Trimming shortened V by 5 bases and J by 3 bases, and 14 bases separated the two germline ends. Here the CDR3 reads CASSAPSPIYEQYF. The CDR3 DNA reads TGTGCCAGCAGCGCGCCGTCCCCCATCTACGAGCAGTACTTC.

The DNA of the CDR3 is TGTGCCATCAGTGAGTCTCAACAACGATCCCCAAACTATGGCTACACCTTC. Translated: CAISESQQRSPNYGYTF. The chain employs TRBV10-3 and TRBJ1-2; unclear D gene. V was cut by 0 bases and J by 2 bases, with 16 bases left in between. The CDR3 spans 17 residues. The germline CDR1 and CDR2 sequences are ENHRY and SYGVKD.

The genes are TRBV20-1 and TRBJ2-4; D possibly corresponds to TRBD2 (7 bases). Per the germline V gene, CDR1 is DFQATT and CDR2 is SNEGSKA (reference sequence). The CDR3 runs to 14 residues. V dropped 7 bases and J dropped 2 bases, with 15 bases sitting between them. The CDR3 here is CSGGGGTPKNIQYF. For the CDR3, the DNA is TGCAGTGGGGGGGGCGGAACGCCCAAAAACATTCAGTACTTC.

The chain links TRBV20-1 to TRBJ2-3; 14 bases match TRBD2. CDR3 size: 14 residues. The V segment lost 5 bases and the J segment 4 bases; nucleotides outside the gene matches: 2. CDR1 is DFQATT, CDR2 SNEGSKA, per germline (reference sequence). The CDR3 DNA is TGCAGTGCTCCGGGACTAGCGGGAGCAGATACGCAGTATTTT. Translating gives CSAPGLAGADTQYF.